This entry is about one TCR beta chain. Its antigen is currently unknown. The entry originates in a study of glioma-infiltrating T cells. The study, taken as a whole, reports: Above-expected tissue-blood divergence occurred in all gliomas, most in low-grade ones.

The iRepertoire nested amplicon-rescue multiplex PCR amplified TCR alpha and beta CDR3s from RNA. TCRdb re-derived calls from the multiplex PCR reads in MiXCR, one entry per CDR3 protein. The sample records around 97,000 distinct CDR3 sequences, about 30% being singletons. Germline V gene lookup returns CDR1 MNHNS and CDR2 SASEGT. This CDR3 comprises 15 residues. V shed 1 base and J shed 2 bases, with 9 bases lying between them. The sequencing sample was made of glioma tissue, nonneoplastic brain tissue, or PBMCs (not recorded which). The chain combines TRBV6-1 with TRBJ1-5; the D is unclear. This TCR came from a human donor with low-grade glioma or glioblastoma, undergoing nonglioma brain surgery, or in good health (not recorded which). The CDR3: CASSEGSSGNQPQHF. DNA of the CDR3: TGTGCCAGCAGTGAAGGCAGTTCGGGCAATCAGCCCCAGCATTTT.